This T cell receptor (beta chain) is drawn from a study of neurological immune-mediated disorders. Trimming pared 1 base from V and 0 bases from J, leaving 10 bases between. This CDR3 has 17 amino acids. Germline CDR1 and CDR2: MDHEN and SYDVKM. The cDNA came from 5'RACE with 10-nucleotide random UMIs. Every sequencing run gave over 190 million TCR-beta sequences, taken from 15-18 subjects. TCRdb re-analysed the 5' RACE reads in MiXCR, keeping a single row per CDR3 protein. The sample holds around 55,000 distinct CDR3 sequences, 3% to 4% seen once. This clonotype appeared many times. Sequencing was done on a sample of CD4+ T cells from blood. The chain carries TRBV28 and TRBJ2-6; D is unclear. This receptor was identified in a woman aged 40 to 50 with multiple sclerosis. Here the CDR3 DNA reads TGTGCCAGCAGTTTATACGTAGGCCTCTCTGGGGCCAACGTCCTGACTTTC. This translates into CASSLYVGLSGANVLTF.